This T cell receptor beta chain was sequenced for a study of blood T cell repertoires in COVID-19. Study-level information: Samples taken during acute and convalescent COVID-19 were collected in the United States, Italy and Spain. Sample material is recorded as cDNA or gDNA derived from T cells, B-cell-depleted T cells, or PBMCs.

How the authors handled the data: Counts of nucleated cells, estimated from reference gene primer amplification, were obtained. TCRdb keeps only in-frame clones here, not all; method: immunoSEQ multiplex PCR. Clone size and the V and J calls come from that table; the DNA yielded D and trimming. This table has some 220,000 clones, 84% appearing once. CDR1 and CDR2 from the germline V gene are SEHNR and FQNEAQ (reference sequence). The V end was cut by 3 bases, the J end by 5 bases, with 11 bases between. This CDR3 comprises 13 residues. Sequencing used peripheral blood. The clonotype comes from a woman aged 55-70 years with acute or convalescent COVID-19. The gene calls are TRBV7-9 and TRBJ2-7, with unresolved D. CDR3 region: CASSFLRNHEQYF. The CDR3 DNA sequence: TGTGCCAGCAGCTTCTTGCGAAATCACGAGCAGTACTTC.